This TCR beta chain stems from a study of prognosis after radiotherapy for stage I lung cancer. Background on the study: Following radiotherapy, a few patients went on to present distant metastases at a median of roughly 7 months, and roughly 14 exhibited no significant progression. Study-wide points: Reportedly, the usage of TRBV and TRBJ genes was not the same in patients with and without metastases. When patients developed distant metastases, their Shannon entropy after stereotactic body radiation therapy was lower.

CDR3 length equals 12 residues. Germline V lookup: CDR1 SGHAT, CDR2 FQNNGV. The V end was cut by 2 bases, the J end by 4 bases, with 5 bases between. Many counts were recorded for this clonotype. Antigen specificity is unknown. The TCR beta CDR3 region was amplified from genomic DNA, with two rounds of multiplex PCR being used for the amplification. Primers specific to each TRBV and TRBJ gene were used in first-round PCR. One entry per CDR3 protein, called by TCRdb with MiXCR from the multiplex PCR reads. The sample yields roughly 25,000 distinct CDR3 sequences, more than 45% seen once. The V call is TRBV11-2, the J call TRBJ1-2; D call uncertain. This receptor was taken from a donor aged 50 or older with non-small cell lung cancer. Sequenced here: PBMCs, sampled before or after stereotactic body radiation therapy (not recorded which). The DNA of the CDR3 is TGTGCCAGCAGCTTATGGGGCTATGGCTACACCTTC. Translation gives CASSLWGYGYTF.